These 30 T cell receptor beta chains were all obtained from the same sample, sequenced in a study of monozygotic twins with inflammatory bowel disease. From its re-call of the 5' RACE reads, TCRdb lists each CDR3 protein once, without DNA. The sample includes approximately 400,000 distinct CDR3 sequences. The sequencing sample was made of blood. These receptors were collected from a human donor with ulcerative colitis or Crohn's disease, or a healthy co-twin of an affected twin (not recorded which).

The CDR3 reads CSAMHGTGAGVGQPQHF. This rearrangement joins TRBV20-1 to TRBJ1-5; the TRBD1 assignment by TCRdb is unverifiable without DNA. The CDR3 length is 17 residues. CDR1 is DFQATT, CDR2 SNEGSKA, per germline (reference sequence).

This chain uses TRBV23-1 with TRBJ2-7; as DNA is missing, the TRBD1 call by TCRdb cannot be tested. TRBV23-1 is sorted into the ORF group, with uncertain function. The CDR3 is made up of 15 amino acids. CDR3 region: CASSQCPGSRYEQYF.

CDR3 sequence reads: CASSVSSGRAYEQYF. The V call is TRBV5-5, the J call TRBJ2-7; there is no DNA to check the TCRdb D call of TRBD2. Germline values: CDR1 SGHKS, CDR2 YYEKEE (reference sequence). This CDR3 is 15 amino acids long.

CDR3 sequence reads: CASAAQMNTEAFF. This sequence joins TRBV18 and TRBJ1-1. Germline assignment: CDR1 KGHSH and CDR2 LQKENI. CDR3 length equals 13 residues.

The chain uses TRBV6-1 and TRBJ2-3; TCRdb outputs TRBD1, but without DNA this stays unchecked. Germline CDR1 and CDR2: MNHNS and SASEGT. The CDR3 is 15 amino acids. The chain's CDR3 is CASSVGNPHADTQYF.

J is TRBJ2-1 and V is TRBV3-1; TCRdb returns TRBD1, unconfirmable since there is no DNA. In germline, CDR1 is LGHDT, CDR2 YNNKEL (reference sequence). The CDR3 sequence is 13 residues long. The CDR3 is CASSRDRYNEQFF.

The J gene is TRBJ2-6, the V gene TRBV15; TCRdb's D gene call, TRBD1, goes unchecked for lack of DNA. The CDR3 totals 20 residues. Germline lookup yields CDR1 LNHNV and CDR2 YYDKDF (reference sequence). This CDR3 is CATSRNLDRGWGTGANVLTF. The full variable domain, completed using reference TRBV15 and TRBJ2-6, is DAMVIQNPRYQVTQFGKPVTLSCSQTLNHNVMYWYQQKSSQAPKLLFHYYDKDFNNEADTPDNFQSRRPNTSFCFLDIRSPGLGDTAMYLCATSRNLDRGWGTGANVLTFGAGSRLTVL.

The chain has TRBV4-1 and TRBJ2-1; there is no DNA to check the TCRdb D call of TRBD1. Germline loops: CDR1 MGHRA, CDR2 YSYEKL. The CDR3 covers 15 residues. CDR3 residues: CASSHHRTGVNEQFF.

The chain uses TRBV20-1 and TRBJ2-1; checking the TCRdb D call of TRBD1 is not possible without DNA. This CDR3 spans 13 amino acids. From germline, CDR1 is DFQATT and CDR2 SNEGSKA (reference sequence). CDR3 sequence: CSVPDRGYNEQFF.

The chain links TRBV27 to TRBJ2-5; TCRdb's D call of TRBD2 is untestable without DNA. This CDR3 comprises 16 residues. CDR1 is MNHEY, CDR2 SMNVEV, per germline (reference sequence). CDR3 amino acids: CASSLLTSGGVETQYF.

J is TRBJ2-3 and V is TRBV20-1; TCRdb gives TRBD1 as the D gene, but with no DNA this cannot be confirmed. The germline V gene encodes CDR1 DFQATT and CDR2 SNEGSKA (reference sequence). This CDR3 spans 14 amino acids. The CDR3 sequence: CSALPGQGTDTQYF.

V and J are TRBV6-5 and TRBJ2-1; without DNA, the TCRdb call of TRBD1 cannot be checked. This CDR3 has 15 amino acids. Germline V lookup: CDR1 MNHEY, CDR2 SVGAGI. CDR3 protein: CASSLPRGFGNEQFF.

The chain uses TRBV6-2 or TRBV6-3 and TRBJ2-1. The CDR3 extends over 14 amino acids. CDR1 is MNHEY and CDR2 is SVGEGT in the germline V gene. The CDR3 here is CASSHLWGYNEQFF.

This rearrangement joins TRBV18 to TRBJ1-1. Germline CDR1 KGHSH, CDR2 LQKENI. This CDR3 spans 16 amino acids. This chain's CDR3 is CASSPETGRLNTEAFF.

The CDR3 sequence is CASSAGTGGPYGYTF. This chain joins TRBV5-1 and TRBJ1-2; TCRdb returns TRBD1, unconfirmable since there is no DNA. The germline V gene encodes CDR1 SGHRS and CDR2 YFSETQ. The CDR3 loop spans 15 amino acids. The whole variable domain, filled in from reference TRBV5-1 and TRBJ1-2, reads KAGVTQTPRYLIKTRGQQVTLSCSPISGHRSVSWYQQTPGQGLQFLFEYFSETQRNKGNFPGRFSGRQFSNSRSEMNVSTLELGDSALYLCASSAGTGGPYGYTFGSGTRLTVV.

The V gene is TRBV29-1, the J gene TRBJ2-7. Germline CDR1 and CDR2: SQVTM and ANQGSEA. The CDR3 contains 14 residues. The CDR3 sequence is CSVEGQADSYEQYF.

The rearrangement links TRBV27 to TRBJ1-1; TCRdb calls TRBD1, which cannot be checked without DNA. CDR3 length: 11 amino acids. Germline V gives CDR1 MNHEY, CDR2 SMNVEV (reference sequence). CDR3: CASSQGGKAFF.

The V and J genes are TRBV29-1 and TRBJ2-5; TCRdb lists TRBD1, though no DNA is available to test this call. The CDR3 consists of 12 residues. Germline V gene data show CDR1 as SQVTM and CDR2 as ANQGSEA. The CDR3: CSVLWGGETQYF.

The V call is TRBV7-3, the J call TRBJ2-2; the TRBD1 assignment by TCRdb is unverifiable without DNA. Germline CDR1 reads SGHTA; CDR2 reads FQGTGA. CDR3 length equals 18 residues. CDR3 loop: CASSLTPHRDLSTGELFF.

The chain links TRBV4-1 to TRBJ2-7; lacking DNA, the TRBD1 call made by TCRdb goes unchecked. Germline lookup yields CDR1 MGHRA and CDR2 YSYEKL. The CDR3 consists of 14 residues. CDR3 amino acids: CASSQGDRGKEQYF.

The genes are TRBV28 and TRBJ1-1; TCRdb picks TRBD1, but there is no DNA to check that call. Germline lookup yields CDR1 MDHEN and CDR2 SYDVKM. CDR3 length: 19 amino acids. CDR3 loop: CASSLFLTGQGVPGTEAFF.

V gene TRBV5-1 combines with J gene TRBJ1-1; as DNA is missing, the TRBD1 call by TCRdb cannot be tested. The V gene's germline CDR1 is SGHRS and CDR2 YFSETQ. There are 13 residues in the CDR3. The CDR3 reads CASSTQGVGEAFF.

The chain links TRBV9 to TRBJ2-2; TCRdb proposes TRBD1, but this gene call is untestable without DNA. CDR3 length equals 16 residues. Germline CDR1 and CDR2: SGDLS and YYNGEE. CDR3: CASSGRRTEYTGELFF.

The chain employs TRBV5-4 and TRBJ2-1; TCRdb picks TRBD2, but there is no DNA to check that call. Germline-derived CDR1 and CDR2 are SGHNT and YYREEE (reference sequence). CDR3 length equals 16 residues. The CDR3 is CASSPAGPPLYNEQFF.

CDR3 in amino acids: CASSEGQGTEAFF. This sequence joins TRBV5-1 and TRBJ1-1; no DNA is available, so the TRBD1 call from TCRdb remains unchecked. Looked up from germline, CDR1 is SGHRS and CDR2 is YFSETQ. The CDR3 contains 13 residues.

The chain recombines TRBV5-1 with TRBJ2-5. The CDR3 spans 15 residues. Germline CDR1 and CDR2: SGHRS and YFSETQ. The CDR3 loop reads CASSLVGIGSETQYF.

The rearrangement joins TRBV24-1 to TRBJ2-1; the TRBD1 assignment by TCRdb is unverifiable without DNA. Germline-derived CDR1 and CDR2 are KGHDR and SFDVKD. There are 15 residues in the CDR3. The CDR3: CATSDPHRGANEQFF.

The chain carries TRBV11-2 and TRBJ2-2; TCRdb reports TRBD1, a call that lacks DNA to check it against. CDR3 length: 19 residues. Germline values: CDR1 SGHAT, CDR2 FQNNGV. CDR3 region: CASSLNVPAPLANTGELFF. The full variable domain, completed using reference TRBV11-2 and TRBJ2-2, is EAGVAQSPRYKIIEKRQSVAFWCNPISGHATLYWYQQILGQGPKLLIQFQNNGVVDDSQLPKDRFSAERLKGVDSTLKIQPAKLEDSAVYLCASSLNVPAPLANTGELFFGEGSRLTVL.

The CDR3 reads CAISEPGGTGGDEQYF. The V gene is TRBV10-3, the J gene TRBJ2-7; TCRdb's assignment of TRBD1 cannot be checked, as there is no DNA. Germline V gives CDR1 ENHRY, CDR2 SYGVKD. CDR3 length: 16 amino acids.

J is TRBJ2-3 and V is TRBV18; the D gene TCRdb calls, TRBD2, cannot be checked with no DNA. Germline CDR1 and CDR2: KGHSH and LQKENI. The CDR3 totals 19 residues. The CDR3 is CASSPIGPSGAASTDTQYF.